This T cell receptor (beta chain) originates from a study of post-analysis software for immune sequencing data. On the study more broadly: Clinical courses comprised relapsing-remitting, secondary progressive and progressive-relapsing multiple sclerosis.

CDR3 length equals 13 residues. Germline lookup yields CDR1 SNHLY and CDR2 FYNNEI. Trimming removed 6 bases from V and 4 bases from J, with 13 bases in between. Details on this clonotype: What it binds is unknown.

Each TCR beta cDNA library carried unique molecular identifiers. Each batch of roughly 0.9 to 11 million T cells produced 500,000 to 600,000 cDNA molecules. MiXCR was run by TCRdb on the PCR reads, yielding one entry per CDR3 protein. Among some 890,000 distinct CDR3 sequences listed, approximately 57% were seen once. Study conclusions and caveats: Samples from a shared batch, those prepared together, strongly co-clustered by F measure. The five TRBV segments detected at higher frequency in patients than in controls included TRBV5-6, TRBV5-1 and TRBV20-1. Normalized Chao1 diversity was significantly lower in multiple sclerosis patients than in controls.

The chain uses TRBV2 and TRBJ2-7; D gene uncertain. The sequencing input was blood. The sequence derives from a girl between 5 and 17 years old with multiple sclerosis. CDR3 loop: CASSGGNEYEQYF. The CDR3 bases are TGTGCCAGCAGCGGTGGGAACGAGTACGAGCAGTACTTC.